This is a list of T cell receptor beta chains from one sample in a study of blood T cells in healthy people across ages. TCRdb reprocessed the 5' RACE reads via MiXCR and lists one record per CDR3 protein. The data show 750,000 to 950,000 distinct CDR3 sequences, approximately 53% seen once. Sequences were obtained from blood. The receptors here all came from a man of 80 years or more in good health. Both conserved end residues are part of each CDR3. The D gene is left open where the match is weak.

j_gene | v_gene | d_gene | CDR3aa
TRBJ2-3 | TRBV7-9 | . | CASSLAGEDTQYF
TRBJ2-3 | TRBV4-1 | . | CASSQERGTDTQYF
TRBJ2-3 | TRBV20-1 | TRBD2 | CSANLLAGGSDTQYF
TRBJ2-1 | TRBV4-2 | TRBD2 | CASSQDLSGGPYNEQFF
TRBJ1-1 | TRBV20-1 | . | CSARDRSTGTKAFF
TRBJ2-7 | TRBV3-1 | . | CASSQDVGGWGSYEQYF
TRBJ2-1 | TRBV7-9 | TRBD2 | CASSPPTSGSSYNEQFF
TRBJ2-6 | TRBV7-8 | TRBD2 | CASSRGLADYSGANVLTF
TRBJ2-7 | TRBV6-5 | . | CASRPSSYEQYF
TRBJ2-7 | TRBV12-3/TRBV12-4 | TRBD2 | CASSPSLADVSYEQYF
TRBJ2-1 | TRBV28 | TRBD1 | CASSFDRVANEQFF
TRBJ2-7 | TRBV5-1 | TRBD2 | CASSPGTSMYEQYF
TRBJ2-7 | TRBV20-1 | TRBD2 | CSARDPLTSGSSYEQYF
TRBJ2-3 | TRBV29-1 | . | CSVSGGQGDRYAYF
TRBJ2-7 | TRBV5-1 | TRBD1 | CASSADRAQQYF
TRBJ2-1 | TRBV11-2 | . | CASSSTSGLSVLIQFF
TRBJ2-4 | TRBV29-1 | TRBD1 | CSAGPGTGGWAKNIQYF
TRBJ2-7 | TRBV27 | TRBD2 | CASSLLAGAPTYEQYF
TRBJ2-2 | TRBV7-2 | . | CASRPSRGTGELFF
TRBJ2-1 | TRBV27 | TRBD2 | CATTQMGGMGGNEQFF